This passage covers 23 T cell receptor beta chains from one sample sequenced in a study of intratumoral heterogeneity in liver cancer. Measured with immunoSEQ multiplex PCR; TCRdb has only the in-frame clones, and not every one. Found here are tens of thousands of clones, approximately 73% of them singletons; the top ten hold approximately 18%. Sequencing used tumor-adjacent normal tissue, obtained before any cancer treatment. Receptors originate from a woman between 65 and 79 years old with hepatocellular carcinoma.

This rearrangement joins TRBV7-2 to TRBJ2-3; D gene ambiguous. This CDR3 has 12 residues. V was trimmed by 5 bases and J by 2 bases, leaving 5 bases between them. The germline V gene has CDR1 SGHTA and CDR2 FQGNSA. CDR3 region: CASSRFTDTQYF. The CDR3 DNA follows: TGTGCCAGCAGCCGATTCACAGATACGCAGTATTTT.

The chain joins TRBV28 to TRBJ1-4, with TRBD1 identical over 9 bases. Germline V gives CDR1 MDHEN, CDR2 SYDVKM. V was clipped by 11 bases and J by 8 bases; unmatched bases: 9. The CDR3 is 13 amino acids. The CDR3 DNA sequence: TGTGCCGCCAGGGACAGGGCTAGGGAAAAACTGTTTTTT. Protein product: CAARDRAREKLFF.

The chain carries TRBV10-3 and TRBJ1-4; no reliable D call. Germline assignment: CDR1 ENHRY and CDR2 SYGVKD. The CDR3 loop spans 15 amino acids. Deletions cut 5 bases from V and 5 bases from J, with 15 bases between. The CDR3 loop reads CAISPVGGRNEKLFF. CDR3 nucleotide sequence: TGTGCCATCAGTCCAGTTGGCGGTCGCAATGAAAAACTGTTTTTT.

CDR3 sequence reads: CASSHGLAVPNEQFF. The DNA for the CDR3 is TGCGCCAGCAGCCACGGACTAGCGGTGCCCAATGAGCAGTTCTTC. The chain has TRBV5-1 and TRBJ2-1; 10 bases match TRBD2. J gave up 6 bases and V 4 bases, and 7 bases lay outside the gene matches. The CDR3 spans 15 residues. Germline assignment: CDR1 SGHRS and CDR2 YFSETQ.

This chain uses TRBV6-1 with TRBJ2-5; unclear D gene. This CDR3 is built from 15 residues. Trimming took off 3 bases at V and 3 bases at J, with 14 bases between the two ends. The germline CDR1 and CDR2 sequences are MNHNS and SASEGT. CDR3 in DNA: TGTGCCAGCAGTGACATTTGGACCGCTAAAGAGACCCAGTACTTC. Translation: CASSDIWTAKETQYF.

The rearrangement uses TRBV11-1 and TRBJ1-1, with TRBD1 as a possible D gene (5 bases). V shed 5 bases and J shed 2 bases, with 12 bases lying between them. From germline, CDR1 is SGHAT and CDR2 FQDESV (reference sequence). The CDR3 spans 14 residues. CDR3 sequence: CASSRTGDNTEAFF. As DNA, the CDR3 is TGTGCCAGCAGCCGGACGGGGGATAACACTGAAGCTTTCTTT.

The gene calls are TRBV30 and TRBJ1-2; D perhaps matches TRBD1 (6 bases). The germline CDR1 and CDR2 sequences are GTSNPN and SVGIG (reference sequence). CDR3 length: 16 residues. Trimming removed 3 bases at V and 1 base at J, with 18 bases between. CDR3 DNA: TGTGCCTGGAGGGTCATGGACAGCCTCATTAACTATGGCTACACCTTC. It is translated as CAWRVMDSLINYGYTF.

In its sample, this clone was seen once. This chain connects TRBV2 to TRBJ2-3; TRBD2 agrees at 10 bases. J lost 0 bases, V lost 6 bases, and 3 bases had no gene match. The CDR3 sequence is 15 residues long. Per germline, CDR1 SNHLY and CDR2 FYNNEI. The DNA for the CDR3 is TGTGCCAGCAGGGAGGGACTAGCGAGCACAGATACGCAGTATTTT. It specifies CASREGLASTDTQYF. Drawing the rest from reference TRBV2 and TRBJ2-3, the complete variable domain is EPEVTQTPSHQVTQMGQEVILRCVPISNHLYFYWYRQILGQKVEFLVSFYNNEISEKSEIFDDQFSVERPDGSNFTLKIRSTKLEDSAMYFCASREGLASTDTQYFGPGTRLTVL.

J is TRBJ1-6 and V is TRBV6-5, with D tentatively TRBD1 (6 bases). Germline V gene data show CDR1 as MNHEY and CDR2 as SVGAGI. This CDR3 comprises 14 residues. V lost 3 bases to trimming and J lost 9 bases, with 12 bases between them. The CDR3 DNA follows: TGTGCCAGCAGTTATACAGGGCCAGGTTCACCCCTCCACTTT. Encoded protein: CASSYTGPGSPLHF.

The chain couples TRBV4-1 to TRBJ2-1; D call uncertain. Germline values: CDR1 MGHRA, CDR2 YSYEKL. This CDR3 contains 19 residues. Deletions cut 1 base from V and 0 bases from J, with 19 bases between. The CDR3 sequence is CASSQGATSETPSYNEQFF. The CDR3 DNA is TGCGCCAGCAGCCAAGGAGCAACCAGCGAGACCCCCTCCTACAATGAGCAGTTCTTC.

The rearrangement joins TRBV2 to TRBJ1-5; tentatively, D is TRBD1 (5 bases). Trimming took off 2 bases at V and 2 bases at J, with 10 bases between the two ends. There are 15 residues in the CDR3. From germline, CDR1 is SNHLY and CDR2 FYNNEI. CDR3 residues: CASSESGNGNQPQHF. In nucleotides, the CDR3 is TGTGCCAGCAGTGAATCAGGGAATGGCAATCAGCCCCAGCATTTT. Variable domain in full (rest from reference TRBV2 and TRBJ1-5): EPEVTQTPSHQVTQMGQEVILRCVPISNHLYFYWYRQILGQKVEFLVSFYNNEISEKSEIFDDQFSVERPDGSNFTLKIRSTKLEDSAMYFCASSESGNGNQPQHFGDGTRLSIL.

The chain has TRBV27 and TRBJ2-7, with D perhaps being TRBD1 or TRBD2 (6 bases each). Per germline, CDR1 MNHEY and CDR2 SMNVEV (reference sequence). Trimming shortened V by 4 bases and J by 4 bases, and 20 bases separated the two germline ends. The CDR3 runs 16 residues. As DNA, the CDR3 is TGTGCCAGCAGTTCCCTCGGGGGCAGGGTAGAATACGAGCAGTACTTC. This translates into CASSSLGGRVEYEQYF.

V is TRBV3-1 (or the pseudogene TRBV3-2) and J is TRBJ2-2; 11 nucleotides line up with TRBD2. The CDR3 totals 18 residues. V dropped 4 bases and J dropped 4; count of bases not matched to a gene: 11. Germline CDR1 reads LGHDT; CDR2 reads YNNKEL (reference sequence). CDR3 coding DNA: TGTGCCAGCAGCCCCACGCGGACTAGCGGGCGGCTCACCGGGGAGCTGTTTTTT. It is translated as CASSPTRTSGRLTGELFF.

This rearrangement joins TRBV4-1 to TRBJ2-6, with a tentative D call TRBD2 (5 bases). With 0 bases removed from V and 5 bases from J, the gap between germline ends came to 14 bases. Germline values: CDR1 MGHRA, CDR2 YSYEKL. The CDR3 loop spans 17 amino acids. The CDR3 sequence: CASSQDLRRTRANVLTF. The CDR3 DNA reads as TGCGCCAGCAGCCAAGATCTCCGGAGGACTCGGGCCAACGTCCTGACTTTC.

This clone was counted between two and nine times. The genes are TRBV4-1 and TRBJ2-7; TRBD1 matches at 10 bases. This CDR3 spans 15 amino acids. Germline values: CDR1 MGHRA, CDR2 YSYEKL. After removal of 4 bases from V and 4 bases from J, the junction contained 7 bases not matched to a gene. The CDR3 DNA follows: TGCGCCAGCAGCCTCGGACAGGGGGAAGGGTACGAGCAGTACTTC. Translated: CASSLGQGEGYEQYF.

This clone was counted only a few times. This chain joins TRBV18 and TRBJ2-1, with 10 bases lining up with TRBD2. This CDR3 spans 17 amino acids. The J segment lost 7 bases and the V segment lost 5 bases, leaving 14 bases of the junction unmatched. Per germline, CDR1 KGHSH and CDR2 LQKENI. In DNA form, the CDR3 reads TGTGCCAGCTCAAACCGTCGTGGACTAGCGGAGGGGAATGAGCAGTTCTTC. Translation: CASSNRRGLAEGNEQFF.

This chain uses TRBV7-3 with TRBJ2-2, with no clear D. CDR3 length: 15 residues. Germline V gives CDR1 SGHTA, CDR2 FQGTGA. Trimming took 3 bases from V and 7 from J, leaving 15 bases between them. CDR3 DNA: TGTGCCAGCAGCTTTGGTTCCGGGTTTGGCGGGGAGCTGTTTTTT. It is translated as CASSFGSGFGGELFF.

This chain connects TRBV29-1 to TRBJ2-7, with no clear D. This CDR3 contains 11 residues. Trimming removed 1 base at V and 4 bases at J, with 5 bases between. Germline-derived CDR1 and CDR2 are SQVTM and ANQGSEA. Written as DNA, the CDR3 is TGCAGCGTTGAAGGTGGATACGAGCAGTACTTC. Translating it yields CSVEGGYEQYF.

V and J are TRBV3-1 (or the pseudogene TRBV3-2) and TRBJ1-1; D is ambiguous. Deletions cut 2 bases from V and 1 base from J, with 17 bases between. This CDR3 has 17 residues. CDR1 LGHDT and CDR2 YNNKEL come from the germline V gene (reference sequence). CDR3 sequence (DNA): TGTGCCAGCAGCCAAATAGGGAGGACTGAACCGAACACTGAAGCTTTCTTT. Amino acid sequence: CASSQIGRTEPNTEAFF.

This clone was seen a single time. The rearrangement joins TRBV6-6 to TRBJ2-3; 8 nucleotides match TRBD2. Germline V gene data show CDR1 as MNHNY and CDR2 as SVGAGI (reference sequence). The CDR3 runs to 15 residues. The V segment lost 8 bases and the J segment 0 bases; nucleotides outside the gene matches: 7. CDR3: CASWPGRASTDTQYF. The CDR3 DNA is TGTGCCAGCTGGCCCGGGAGGGCTAGCACAGATACGCAGTATTTT.

The gene calls are TRBV20-1 and TRBJ2-7; the D is unclear. From germline, CDR1 is DFQATT and CDR2 SNEGSKA (reference sequence). The CDR3 contains 13 residues. Trimming shortened V by 3 bases and J by 4 bases, and 13 bases separated the two germline ends. CDR3 nucleotide sequence: TGCAGTGCTAGTAAGGCAGGTTTATACGAGCAGTACTTC. It specifies CSASKAGLYEQYF.

The chain is built from TRBV28 and TRBJ2-7; D ambiguous. CDR1 MDHEN and CDR2 SYDVKM come from the germline V gene. Trimming removed 11 bases at V and 4 bases at J, with 3 bases between. The CDR3 runs 8 residues. The CDR3 DNA follows: TGTGCCGGTTACGAGCAGTACTTC. Its protein product is CAGYEQYF.

This chain links TRBV20-1 with TRBJ2-2; 7 nucleotides agree with TRBD2. Germline CDR1 is DFQATT and CDR2 is SNEGSKA (reference sequence). Trimming removed 3 bases from V and 6 bases from J; junction bases left unmatched: 7. The CDR3 is made up of 14 amino acids. The DNA for the CDR3 is TGCAGTGCTAGTGGAGCGGGACGCGCCGGGGAGCTGTTTTTT. This encodes CSASGAGRAGELFF.